One and the same sample provided the 9 T cell receptor beta chains below, sequenced in a study of cytomegalovirus exposure and HLA in healthy donors. Vbeta (60) and Jbeta (13) primers were used in the PCR. Here immunoSEQ multiplex PCR was the method, and the copy in TCRdb shows in-frame clones only, minus some. The data show under 200,000 clones, over 65% seen once. Sequencing used PBMCs. The receptors stem from a female donor in good health and CMV-seronegative.

V and J are TRBV28 and TRBJ2-1; 10 bases map to TRBD2. Germline V lookup: CDR1 MDHEN, CDR2 SYDVKM. V shed 4 bases, J shed 8 bases, and the junction held 11 bases outside the gene matches. The CDR3 extends over 16 amino acids. The DNA for the CDR3 is TGTGCCAGCAGTTCTCCGAGCGGGAGGGCCTTATATGAGCAGTTCTTC. Its translation is CASSSPSGRALYEQFF. Looking up the rest from reference TRBV28 and TRBJ2-1 gives the full variable domain: DVKVTQSSRYLVKRTGEKVFLECVQDMDHENMFWYRQDPGLGLRLIYFSYDVKMKEKGDIPEGYSVSREKKERFSLILESASTNQTSMYLCASSSPSGRALYEQFFGPGTRLTVL.

J is TRBJ2-5 and V is TRBV4-2; the D gene is possibly TRBD2 (5 bases). The CDR3 sequence is 14 residues long. CDR1 LGHNA and CDR2 YNFKEQ come from the germline V gene. Trimming removed 4 bases at V and 3 bases at J, with 12 bases between. CDR3 DNA sequence: TGTGCCAGCAGCCGAGGACGGGGAAAAGAGACCCAGTACTTC. Translation: CASSRGRGKETQYF.

The V gene is TRBV7-9, the J gene TRBJ1-4, with 8 positions matching TRBD1. The germline V gene has CDR1 SEHNR and CDR2 FQNEAQ (reference sequence). The CDR3 extends over 15 amino acids. V lost 3 bases to trimming and J lost 8 bases; unmatched junction nucleotides: 8. CDR3 bases: TGTGCCAGCAGCTTGACCGGGACAGGAGGGGAAAAACTGTTTTTT. Residues: CASSLTGTGGEKLFF. The variable domain in full, completed from reference TRBV7-9 and TRBJ1-4, reads DTGVSQNPRHKITKRGQNVTFRCDPISEHNRLYWYRQTLGQGPEFLTYFQNEAQLEKSRLLSDRFSAERPKGSFSTLEIQRTEQGDSAMYLCASSLTGTGGEKLFFGSGTQLSVL.

CDR3 region: CASRKAAIPSSGANVLTF. The CDR3 region has the DNA TGTGCCAGCAGAAAGGCGGCAATCCCCAGCTCTGGGGCCAACGTCCTGACTTTC. V is TRBV27 and J is TRBJ2-6; no firm D call. V was cut by 6 bases and J by 0 bases, with 18 bases left in between. The CDR3 sequence is 18 residues long. Per germline, CDR1 MNHEY and CDR2 SMNVEV (reference sequence).

The CDR3, as DNA: TGTGCCAGAGCCAATGACCGGGGTCTCAGTGGCTACACCTTC. Translation gives CARANDRGLSGYTF. The genes are TRBV30 and TRBJ1-2, with D unclear. CDR1 GTSNPN and CDR2 SVGIG come from the germline V gene (reference sequence). V was trimmed by 8 bases and J by 7 bases, leaving 23 bases between them. This CDR3 is 14 amino acids long.

Points on this clone: One junction end disagrees with the germline gene, perhaps due to a read error. The V and J genes are TRBV20-1 and TRBJ1-4; no clear D. Germline V gene data show CDR1 as DFQATT and CDR2 as SNEGSKA (reference sequence). The CDR3 loop spans 9 amino acids. CDR3 in DNA: TGTCCCGAGGATGAAAAACTGTTTTTT. This sequence encodes CPEDEKLFF.

The V gene is TRBV4-1, the J gene TRBJ2-1; TRBD2 matches at 9 bases. In germline, CDR1 is MGHRA, CDR2 YSYEKL. The CDR3 totals 17 residues. With 4 bases clipped from V and 6 bases from J, the junction kept 13 bases outside the gene matches. The CDR3 DNA reads TGCGCCAGCAGCCCTAACCAGGGGCTAGCGGGGTCCAATGAGCAGTTCTTC. Translated, it gives CASSPNQGLAGSNEQFF.

The V and J genes are TRBV30 and TRBJ1-1; D is perhaps TRBD1 (5 bases). V lost 3 bases and J 4 bases, leaving 18 bases between the germline ends. The CDR3 length is 15 residues. Germline CDR1 reads GTSNPN; CDR2 reads SVGIG (reference sequence). DNA of the CDR3: TGTGCCTGGAGGGGCCTAGGGGCCTTGAGCACTGAAGCTTTCTTT. This codes for CAWRGLGALSTEAFF.

The chain links TRBV9 to TRBJ1-5, with D possibly TRBD1 on 6 matching bases. V was trimmed by 2 bases and J by 2 bases, leaving 8 bases between them. This CDR3 is 14 amino acids long. Germline CDR1 is SGDLS and CDR2 is YYNGEE. CDR3 coding DNA: TGTGCCAGCAGCGTCAGGGGAGGCAATCAGCCCCAGCATTTT. Its translation is CASSVRGGNQPQHF.